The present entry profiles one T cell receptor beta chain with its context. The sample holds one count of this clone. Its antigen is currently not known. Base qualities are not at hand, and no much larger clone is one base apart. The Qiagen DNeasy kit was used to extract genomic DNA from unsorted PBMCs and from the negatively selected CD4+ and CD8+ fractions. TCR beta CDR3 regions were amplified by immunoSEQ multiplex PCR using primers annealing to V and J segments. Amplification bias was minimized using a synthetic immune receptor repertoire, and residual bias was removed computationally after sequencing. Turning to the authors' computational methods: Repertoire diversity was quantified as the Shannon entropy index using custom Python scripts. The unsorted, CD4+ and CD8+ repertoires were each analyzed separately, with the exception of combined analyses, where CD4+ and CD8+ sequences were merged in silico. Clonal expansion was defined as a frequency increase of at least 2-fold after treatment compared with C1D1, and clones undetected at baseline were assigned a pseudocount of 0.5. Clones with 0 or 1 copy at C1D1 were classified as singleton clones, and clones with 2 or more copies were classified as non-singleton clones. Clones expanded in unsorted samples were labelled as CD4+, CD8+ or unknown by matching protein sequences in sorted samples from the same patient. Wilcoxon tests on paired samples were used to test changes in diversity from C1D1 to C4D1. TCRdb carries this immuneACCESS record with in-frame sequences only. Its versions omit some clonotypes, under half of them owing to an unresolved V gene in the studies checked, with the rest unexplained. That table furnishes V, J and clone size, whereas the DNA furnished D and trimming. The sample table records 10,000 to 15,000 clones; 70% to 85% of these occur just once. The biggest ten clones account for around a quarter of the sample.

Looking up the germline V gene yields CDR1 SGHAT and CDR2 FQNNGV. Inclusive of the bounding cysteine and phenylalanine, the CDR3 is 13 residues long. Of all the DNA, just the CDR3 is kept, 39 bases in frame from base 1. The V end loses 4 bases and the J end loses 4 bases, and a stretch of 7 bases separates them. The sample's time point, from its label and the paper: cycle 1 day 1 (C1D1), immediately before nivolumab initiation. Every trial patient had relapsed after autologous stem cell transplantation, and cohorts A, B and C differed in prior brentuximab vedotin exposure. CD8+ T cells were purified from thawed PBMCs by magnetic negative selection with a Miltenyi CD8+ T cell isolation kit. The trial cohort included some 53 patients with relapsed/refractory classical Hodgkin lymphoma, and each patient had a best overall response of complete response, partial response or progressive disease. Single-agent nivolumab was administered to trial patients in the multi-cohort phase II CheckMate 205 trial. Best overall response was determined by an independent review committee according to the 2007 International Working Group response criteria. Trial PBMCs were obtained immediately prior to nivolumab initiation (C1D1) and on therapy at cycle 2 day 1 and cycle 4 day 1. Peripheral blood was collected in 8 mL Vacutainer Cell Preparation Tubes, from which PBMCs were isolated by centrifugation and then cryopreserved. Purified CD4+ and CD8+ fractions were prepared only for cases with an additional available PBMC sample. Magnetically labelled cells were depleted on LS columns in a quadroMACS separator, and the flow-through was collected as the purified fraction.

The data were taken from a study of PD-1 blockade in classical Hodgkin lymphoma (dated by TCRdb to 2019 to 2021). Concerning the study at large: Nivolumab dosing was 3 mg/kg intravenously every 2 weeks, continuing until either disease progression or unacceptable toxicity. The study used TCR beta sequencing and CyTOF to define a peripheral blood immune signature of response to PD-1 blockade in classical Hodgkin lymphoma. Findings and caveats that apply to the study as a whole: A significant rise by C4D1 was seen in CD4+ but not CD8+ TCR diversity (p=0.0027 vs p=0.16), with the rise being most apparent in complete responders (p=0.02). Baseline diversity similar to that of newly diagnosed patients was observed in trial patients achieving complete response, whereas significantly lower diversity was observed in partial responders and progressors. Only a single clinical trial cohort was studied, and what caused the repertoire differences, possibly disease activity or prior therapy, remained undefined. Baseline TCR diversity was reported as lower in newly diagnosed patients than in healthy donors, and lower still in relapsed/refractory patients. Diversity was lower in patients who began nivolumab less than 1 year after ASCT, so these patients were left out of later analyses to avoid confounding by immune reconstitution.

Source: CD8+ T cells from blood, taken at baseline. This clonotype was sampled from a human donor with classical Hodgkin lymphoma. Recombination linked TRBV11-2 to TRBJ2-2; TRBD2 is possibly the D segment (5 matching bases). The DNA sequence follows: TGTGCCAGCAGCTGGGAGATCACCGGGGAGCTGTTTTTT. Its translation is CASSWEITGELFF.